The 8 T cell receptor beta chains presented below share a single source sample, sequenced in a study of cytomegalovirus exposure and HLA in healthy donors. PCR used 60 Vbeta primers and 13 Jbeta primers. Here immunoSEQ multiplex PCR was the method, and the copy in TCRdb shows in-frame clones only, minus some. The data hold about 160,000 clones, with around 80% observed a single time. Sequenced: PBMCs. Receptors were obtained from a man younger than 30 in good health and CMV-seropositive.

This chain connects TRBV6-5 to TRBJ1-3, with 10 bases fitting TRBD1. CDR3 length equals 15 residues. Trimming took 6 bases from V and 0 from J; bases not matched to a gene: 2. Per the germline V gene, CDR1 is MNHEY and CDR2 is SVGAGI. In nucleotides, the CDR3 is TGTGCCAGCAGCCGGGACAGGGGCTCTGGAAACACCATATATTTT. Translation gives CASSRDRGSGNTIYF.

The chain links TRBV7-9 to TRBJ2-7; D unclear. The CDR3 is 11 residues long. Trimming shortened V by 5 bases and J by 3 bases, and 5 bases separated the two germline ends. Germline assignment: CDR1 SEHNR and CDR2 FQNEAQ (reference sequence). The CDR3 is CASSPFYEQYF. The CDR3 region has the DNA TGTGCCAGCAGCCCCTTCTACGAGCAGTACTTC.

A word on this clone: The junction departs from germline at one end; a sequencing error may be responsible. This chain connects TRBV11-1 to TRBJ1-2, with D tentatively TRBD1 (5 bases). The CDR3 sequence is 11 residues long. Germline V CDR1 and CDR2: SGHAT, FQDESV (reference sequence). Here the CDR3 DNA reads TGTGCCACCAGACGGGACTATGGTTACACCTTC. This codes for CATRRDYGYTF.

The genes are TRBV6-5 and TRBJ1-2; the match to TRBD1 covers 7 bases. J gave up 3 bases and V 0 bases, and 1 base lay outside the gene matches. This CDR3 comprises 14 residues. CDR1 and CDR2 (germline): MNHEY, SVGAGI. Here the CDR3 reads CASSYSGTDYGYTF. The CDR3 coding sequence is TGTGCCAGCAGTTACTCCGGGACAGACTATGGCTACACCTTC.

The chain carries TRBV25-1 and TRBJ1-2; possible D gene TRBD1, 5 bases. The germline V and J ends were trimmed by 2 bases and 4 bases, with 14 bases remaining between them. This CDR3 has 15 residues. Per germline, CDR1 MGHDK and CDR2 SYGVNS. CDR3: CASSEMRGSGYGYTF. The CDR3 DNA sequence: TGTGCCAGCAGTGAAATGCGGGGCTCGGGCTATGGCTACACCTTC.

The J gene is TRBJ2-5, the V gene TRBV9, with a tentative D call TRBD1 (6 bases). Trimming shortened V by 4 bases and J by 1 base, and 14 bases separated the two germline ends. CDR1 and CDR2 (germline): SGDLS, YYNGEE. CDR3 length equals 15 residues. Here the CDR3 DNA reads TGTGCCAGCAGCATTGCCAAACAGGGCCAAGAGACCCAGTACTTC. Residues: CASSIAKQGQETQYF.

This chain uses TRBV7-2 with TRBJ2-4; weak D call: TRBD1 (6 bases). This CDR3 contains 18 residues. Germline V lookup: CDR1 SGHTA, CDR2 FQGNSA. Deletions cut 2 bases from V and 3 bases from J, with 20 bases between. The CDR3, as DNA: TGTGCCAGCAGCTTATCTCAGGGGCGACTCCGGAGCAAAAACATTCAGTACTTC. Its translation is CASSLSQGRLRSKNIQYF. Together with reference TRBV7-2 and TRBJ2-4, the CDR3 gives the full variable domain: GAGVSQSPSNKVTEKGKDVELRCDPISGHTALYWYRQSLGQGLEFLIYFQGNSAPDKSGLPSDRFSAERTGGSVSTLTIQRTQQEDSAVYLCASSLSQGRLRSKNIQYFGAGTRLSVL.

The chain uses TRBV5-4 and TRBJ1-4; TRBD1 is a possible D gene (6 bases). V was clipped by 1 base and J by 7 bases, with 11 bases between them. This CDR3 contains 14 residues. Germline V lookup: CDR1 SGHNT, CDR2 YYREEE (reference sequence). The CDR3 region has the DNA TGTGCCAGCAGCTTGAACAGGGACGGTGAAAAACTGTTTTTT. Amino acid sequence: CASSLNRDGEKLFF.